This T cell receptor (beta chain) was sequenced during a study of blood T cell repertoires in COVID-19. As for the study in general: COVID-19 samples, acute and convalescent, were from the United States, Italy and Spain. T cells, B-cell-depleted T cells, or PBMCs supplied cDNA or gDNA.

The data were produced by immunoSEQ multiplex PCR, yet TCRdb's version contains in-frame clones alone and is incomplete. The table lists around 46,000 clones, 80% to 90% of them singletons. This clone was found once. Germline V gene data show CDR1 as SGHNT and CDR2 as YYREEE (reference sequence). Trimming left V 0 bases short and J 3 bases short, with 16 bases between. The length of the CDR3 is 17 residues. Source material: peripheral blood. This receptor was obtained from a woman over 75 with COVID-19, enrolled during active disease. The V and J genes are TRBV5-4 and TRBJ2-1, with D possibly TRBD1 on 5 matching bases. The CDR3 protein is CASSLGVQGSNYNEQFF. The CDR3 DNA is TGTGCCAGCAGCTTGGGGGTGCAGGGTTCAAACTACAATGAGCAGTTCTTC.